The present T cell receptor beta chain was sequenced within a study of blood T cell repertoires in COVID-19 (dated by TCRdb to about 2020). With regard to the full study: The collaborator samples originated in the United States, Italy and Spain and spanned the acute and convalescent phases of COVID-19. Where available, HLA class I and class II types were obtained from metadata supplied by the sample provider rather than from assay-based typing. The dataset comprised deeply sampled blood TCRbeta repertoires from subjects exposed to, actively infected with, or recovered from COVID-19. The sample metadata nearly always contained a de-identified subject ID, COVID-19 status, age in years and sex. The prospective study material was composed of cDNA or gDNA derived from T cells, B-cell-depleted T cells, or PBMCs. Samples were obtained from the ongoing ImmuneRACE study (first 160 participants) and from roughly 1,300 subjects provided by 6 global collaborators. A freely available public database, intended as a resource for researchers studying the immune response to SARS-CoV-2, is where the repertoires were released. Study-level results and caveats: The quantity of clinical and demographic metadata differed by source and by participant and was supplied without curation.

The immunoSEQ Assay, a bias-controlled multiplex PCR, was used to amplify TCRbeta CDR3 regions from genomic DNA. Concerning the study's data processing: The number of nucleated cells in each sample was estimated from the amplification of reference gene primers within the assay. Sequence reads were collapsed and filtered to measure the absolute abundance of every unique TCRbeta CDR3 rearrangement. For each sample, productive Simpson clonality was calculated by taking the square root of Simpson's diversity index across productive rearrangements. As stored in TCRdb, this immuneACCESS dataset retains in-frame rearrangements with V and J assigned. A fraction of the clones does not appear; measured against another copy, unresolved V genes explain less than half of the discrepancy, and the remainder lacks a known reason. For V, J and clone size, that table is used; D and trimming come from the DNA. The sample data list approximately 150,000 clones, and more than 75% of these were observed just once. Jointly, the top ten make up more than 1% of the sample.

To note about this clone: Its recognized antigen is unknown. The sample holds no much larger clone one base away, and base qualities are not on file.

The junction shows trimming of 1 base on V and 1 base on J, plus 8 bases between the germline ends. Reading the germline V gene (reference sequence) gives CDR1 GTSNPN and CDR2 SVGIG. Its CDR3 holds 13 amino acids, cysteine through phenylalanine. Of the read, only the CDR3 DNA is kept; its 39 bases are in frame from base 1. Whole blood was collected in K2EDTA tubes by collaborating institutions according to the institutions' own protocols. For TCRbeta analysis, collaborators shipped samples in one of three forms: frozen whole blood, isolated PBMCs, or DNA extracted from either of those sample types. This receptor was taken from a man between 35 and 55 years old with acute or convalescent COVID-19. The chain is made from TRBV30 and TRBJ2-7, with the D gene call left open. The sample comprised peripheral blood. The DNA reads TGTGCCTGGAGTGAAATGGCATCCTACGAGCAGTACTTC. Its protein reads: CAWSEMASYEQYF. The CDR3, completed at both ends by the reference TRBV30 and TRBJ2-7 genes, gives the full variable domain SQTIHQWPATLVQPVGSPLSLECTVEGTSNPNLYWYRQAAGRGLQLLFYSVGIGQISSEVPQNLSASRPQDRQFILSSKKLLLSDSGFYLCAWSEMASYEQYFGPGTRLTVT.